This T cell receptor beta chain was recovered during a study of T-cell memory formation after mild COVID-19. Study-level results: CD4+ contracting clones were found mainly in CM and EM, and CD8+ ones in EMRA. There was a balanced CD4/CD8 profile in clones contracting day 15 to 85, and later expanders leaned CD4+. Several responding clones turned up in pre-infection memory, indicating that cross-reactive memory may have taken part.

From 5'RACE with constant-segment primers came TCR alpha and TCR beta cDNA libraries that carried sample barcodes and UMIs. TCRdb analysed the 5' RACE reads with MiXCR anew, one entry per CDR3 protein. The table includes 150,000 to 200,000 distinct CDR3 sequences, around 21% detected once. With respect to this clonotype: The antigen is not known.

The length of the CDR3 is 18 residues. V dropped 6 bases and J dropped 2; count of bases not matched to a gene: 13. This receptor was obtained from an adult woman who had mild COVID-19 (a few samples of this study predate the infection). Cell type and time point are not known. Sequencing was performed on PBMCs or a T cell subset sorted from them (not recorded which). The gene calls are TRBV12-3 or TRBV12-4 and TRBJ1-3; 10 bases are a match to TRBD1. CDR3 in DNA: TGTGCCAGCAGCCCGAGGTGGAGGGGACAGGGGACTGGAAACACCATATATTTT. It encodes CASSPRWRGQGTGNTIYF.